The entry that follows covers one T cell receptor beta chain sequence. These data belong to a study of blood T cell repertoires in COVID-19. Study as a whole: The United States, Italy and Spain were the sources of the acute and convalescent COVID-19 samples. PBMCs, B-cell-depleted T cells, or T cells were the source of the cDNA or gDNA that made up the material.

Germline V gene data show CDR1 as SGHRS and CDR2 as YFSETQ. The CDR3 runs 12 residues. V lost 2 bases, J lost 12 bases, and 7 bases stayed unmatched. Generated by immunoSEQ multiplex PCR, the TCRdb table keeps only in-frame clones and is missing some. The data show 290,000 or so clones, around 86% seen once. Adults between roughly 18 and 89 years of age took part from 24 US areas. Participants' reported clinical history set cohort assignment. This receptor was obtained from a woman between 18 and 30 years old who had recovered from COVID-19. The chain has TRBV5-1 and TRBJ2-5, with 7 nucleotides matching TRBD2. Sequencing input: PBMCs or T cells enriched from blood (not recorded which). The CDR3 loop reads CASSLGEGVEYF. CDR3 nucleotide sequence: TGCGCCAGCAGCTTAGGGGAGGGCGTTGAGTACTTC.